This T cell receptor beta chain was obtained from a study of shared clonotypes between healthy human individuals. About the study: In total, the donors were a couple of women and a few men aged 18 to 49. A donor's plate count was three for CD4 naive and three for CD4 memory; CD8 naive had two and CD8 memory one.

Researchers partitioned CD4+ cells into CD45RA+ naive and CD45RA-negative memory subsets. Germline V lookup: CDR1 SGHRS, CDR2 YFSETQ. CDR3 size: 14 residues. The trim removed 6 bases at V and 6 bases at J, leaving 9 bases unmatched. Study observations and caveats: Despite large depth, sorted-subset datasets appeared incompletely sequenced.

The repertoire was sequenced with immunoSEQ multiplex PCR; TCRdb's copy has only in-frame clones and lacks some. The table records about 960,000 clones, approximately 80% of them present only once. In regard to this clone: The antigen is unknown.

The V call is TRBV5-1, the J call TRBJ2-3; 8 bases map to TRBD2. This TCR was sampled from a man younger than 35 in good health. The sequencing sample was made of memory CD4+ T cells sorted from blood. This sample's subset: CD45RA-negative fraction. This CDR3 is CASTRGGREDTQYF. CDR3 sequence (DNA): TGCGCCAGCACACGGGGGGGCCGGGAGGATACGCAGTATTTT.